This TCR beta chain was captured by sequencing in a study of T cells in Graves' hyperthyroidism and ophthalmopathy. About the study: Prior to any treatment, at the point of initial diagnosis, peripheral blood was collected. General observations from the study: The authors' 13 V-J model separated ophthalmopathy from stable hyperthyroidism.

There were TCR beta CDR3 regions amplified from RNA transcripts. A first-round RT-PCR of the TCR CDR3 used the HTBI primer set. Each CDR3 protein gets one entry after TCRdb re-called the multiplex PCR reads with MiXCR. The table shows hundreds of thousands of distinct CDR3 sequences, with approximately 15% occurring only once. As to this clonotype: Its antigen is not known.

Clinicians diagnosed patients from clinical symptoms, serum thyroxine and TRAb, thyroid ultrasound and orbital computed tomography. Sequencing was carried out using blood. This TCR derives from a woman aged 45-65 years with Graves' ophthalmopathy.

In DNA, the CDR3 is TGTGCCAGCAGCTCATACGGGGGGCCCGGCACAGATACGCAGTATTTT. Amino acid sequence: CASSSYGGPGTDTQYF. The chain employs TRBV7-3 and TRBJ2-3; TRBD2 might be the D (7 bases). V gave up 4 bases and J gave up 1 base, with 15 bases separating them. CDR1 and CDR2 from the germline V gene are SGHTA and FQGTGA. This CDR3 contains 16 residues.